This T cell receptor beta chain was identified during a study of sequential checkpoint blockade in melanoma. Looking at the study overall: Maintenance nivolumab came after either treatment sequence.

The CDR3 extends over 16 amino acids. Trimming stripped 5 bases from V and 6 bases from J, with 20 bases between. Per germline, CDR1 LNHDA and CDR2 SQIVND (reference sequence). Notes on the study in general: Pretreatment TIL clonality tracked with response in the nivolumab-first arm.

TCRdb's table, derived via immunoSEQ multiplex PCR, lists solely in-frame clones and lacks some. The data contain some 10,000 clones, roughly 28% of them seen just once; the ten biggest clones take up about 24%. This clone was detected a few times. The antigen is unknown. Stated treatment: randomized to nivolumab then ipilimumab (arm A) or the reverse (arm B). This clonotype originated in a human donor with melanoma. The sequencing here drew on tumor tissue (inferred from file names), taken from a patient given nivolumab and ipilimumab in sequence. V and J are TRBV19 and TRBJ1-5; perhaps TRBD1 as D (6 bases). CDR3 coding DNA: TGTGCCAGTAGTCCCCGGGGTGGGGGCAGTCTTCAGCCCCAGCATTTT. Translated, it gives CASSPRGGGSLQPQHF. Filled out from reference TRBV19 and TRBJ1-5, the complete variable domain reads DGGITQSPKYLFRKEGQNVTLSCEQNLNHDAMYWYRQDPGQGLRLIYYSQIVNDFQKGDIAEGYSVSREKKESFPLTVTSAQKNPTAFYLCASSPRGGGSLQPQHFGDGTRLSIL.